The 6 T cell receptor beta chains listed next were all sequenced from one sample in a study of control samples from healthy donors and cancer patients. The assay was immunoSEQ multiplex PCR, and TCRdb's table has in-frame clones only and misses some. This sample has roughly 130,000 clones; 93% occur once, and the top ten carry more than 1.5%. The sample comprised PBMCs. The receptors shown here come from a man aged 45 to 65 with head and neck cancer.

V usage is TRBV5-4 and J usage is TRBJ2-7; a possible D gene is TRBD2 (5 bases). V lost 2 bases, J lost 2 bases, and 14 bases lay in between. Germline V gene lookup returns CDR1 SGHNT and CDR2 YYREEE (reference sequence). The CDR3 spans 15 residues. In DNA, the CDR3 is TGTGCCAGCAGCTTAGGAGCGGACTTAGCCTACGAGCAGTACTTC. It yields the protein CASSLGADLAYEQYF. Filled out from reference TRBV5-4 and TRBJ2-7, the complete variable domain reads ETGVTQSPTHLIKTRGQQVTLRCSSQSGHNTVSWYQQALGQGPQFIFQYYREEENGRGNFPPRFSGLQFPNYSSELNVNALELDDSALYLCASSLGADLAYEQYFGPGTRLTVT.

The chain joins TRBV19 to TRBJ1-2; D uncertain. V gave up 9 bases and J gave up 3 bases, with 14 bases separating them. CDR3 length equals 13 residues. The V gene's germline CDR1 is LNHDA and CDR2 SQIVND (reference sequence). The CDR3 loop is CASNSDWDYGYTF. Here the CDR3 DNA reads TGTGCCAGCAATAGCGATTGGGACTATGGCTACACCTTC.

The rearrangement uses TRBV23-1 and TRBJ1-4; 7 nucleotides align to TRBD1. TRBV23-1 is designated an ORF whose function remains uncertain. The CDR3 has 17 amino acids. Trimming removed 2 bases from V and 4 bases from J; junction bases left unmatched: 10. DNA for the CDR3: TGCGCCAGCAGTCAAGAAGCCAGGGGGATTCATAATGAAAAACTGTTTTTT. Amino acids: CASSQEARGIHNEKLFF.

The V gene is TRBV12-5, the J gene TRBJ2-2; possibly TRBD1 for D (6 bases). This CDR3 region has 16 residues. Germline values: CDR1 LGHNT, CDR2 FRNRAP. As DNA, the CDR3 is TGTGCCGACCCACCCAGTTTTGTCAGGGGACACGGGGAGCTGTTTTTT. Encoded protein: CADPPSFVRGHGELFF. Full variable domain (rest looked up from reference TRBV12-5 and TRBJ2-2): DARVTQTPRHKVTEMGQEVTMRCQPILGHNTVFWYRQTMMQGLELLAYFRNRAPLDDSGMPKDRFSAEMPDATLATLKIQPSEPRDSAVYFCADPPSFVRGHGELFFGEGSRLTVL.

The chain is built from TRBV19 and TRBJ1-2, with a weak D call TRBD1 (6 bases). Trimming removed 3 bases at V and 5 bases at J, with 13 bases between. CDR3 length: 14 amino acids. Looked up from germline, CDR1 is LNHDA and CDR2 is SQIVND (reference sequence). The CDR3 sequence: CASSMEGVGYGYTF. CDR3 bases: TGTGCCAGTAGTATGGAGGGGGTCGGGTATGGCTACACCTTC.

The V gene is TRBV14, the J gene TRBJ1-1; D unclear. CDR1 SGHDN and CDR2 FVKESK come from the germline V gene. V was clipped by 4 bases and J by 2 bases, with 11 bases between them. This CDR3 has 14 residues. In nucleotides, the CDR3 is TGTGCCAGCAGCCTTGAAGAGCTTAACACTGAAGCTTTCTTT. It is translated as CASSLEELNTEAFF.